A selection of T cell receptor beta chains follows, all from one sample in a study of blood T cell repertoires in COVID-19. The data were produced by immunoSEQ multiplex PCR, yet TCRdb's version contains in-frame clones alone and is incomplete. This table holds 97,000 or so clones, approximately 85% found once. Sequencing was performed on peripheral blood. The receptors come from a woman aged 80 or over with active or convalescent COVID-19. The conserved cysteine and the conserved F or W are not part of the CDR3 here. A D gene is named only where the DNA matches it firmly.

>TRBD1|TRBJ1-4|TRBV19
ASSIGTGAPYEKLF
>-|TRBJ1-4|TRBV15
ATSRDLHEKLF
>TRBD1|TRBJ1-2|TRBV10-3
AIKGQGHGYT
>-|TRBJ2-7|TRBV10-1
ASSESTSHSYEQY
>-|TRBJ2-5|TRBV4-2
ASSPLGEGEGETQY
>TRBD2|TRBJ2-5|TRBV5-1
ASSDLAGGAETQY
>TRBD2|TRBJ2-1|TRBV5-1
ASSSGGPVDEQF
>-|TRBJ1-1|TRBV21-1
ASSRQGAVTEAF
>-|TRBJ2-6|TRBV2
ASILRVTGANVLT
>TRBD1|TRBJ1-4|TRBV28
ASIPGQGAFGNEKLF
>-|TRBJ1-5|TRBV2
ASTTYKLAGALLGSNQPQH
>TRBD2|TRBJ2-1|TRBV7-2
ASEAGLAGAEQF
>TRBD2|TRBJ2-5|TRBV27
ASSRYQGLAGAETQY
>TRBD1|TRBJ2-5|TRBV4-3
ASSQDLRGETQY
>-|TRBJ1-6|TRBV19
ASSLTGSYNSPLH
>TRBD2|TRBJ2-1|TRBV18
ASSQRTSGNNEQF
>TRBD1|TRBJ1-2|TRBV5-8
ASSWPGQGTVST
>-|TRBJ2-1|TRBV2
ASSHRGLGEQF
>TRBD1|TRBJ2-7|TRBV11-2
ASSLTSRQGVTYEQY
>-|TRBJ2-3|TRBV20-1
SASSGARTDTQY
>-|TRBJ1-1|TRBV9
ASSARNGEAF
>-|TRBJ1-4|TRBV19
ATPRGGRKLF
>TRBD2|TRBJ2-5|TRBV5-1
ASSLQAAGGSETQY
>-|TRBJ2-1|TRBV9
ASSVAGLTYNEQF
>TRBD1|TRBJ2-6|TRBV18
ASSPLGTVSGANVLT
>-|TRBJ2-7|TRBV6-5
ASSQNSYEQY
>TRBD1|TRBJ1-6|TRBV25-1
ASSDGDSGHSPLH
>-|TRBJ2-1|TRBV6-5
ASSLSTRDEQF
>TRBD1|TRBJ2-4|TRBV2
ASSEWTGRGAKNIQY
>-|TRBJ2-5|TRBV27
ASSFWASAETQY
>TRBD1|TRBJ1-2|TRBV6-2/TRBV6-3
ASSLTGGGGYT
>-|TRBJ1-4|TRBV2
ASSFSRVSNEKLF
>-|TRBJ2-5|TRBV9
ASSVAGERETQY
>-|TRBJ2-3|TRBV7-9
ASSLTGSTDTQY
>-|TRBJ2-3|TRBV28
ASSAEADTQY
>TRBD1|TRBJ2-3|TRBV28
ASSSIPWGSTGARLSTDTQY
>-|TRBJ2-5|TRBV11-2
ASSLRPGSLRRETQY
>TRBD2|TRBJ2-3|TRBV7-2
ASSFGSGRPTDTQY
>TRBD1|TRBJ2-3|TRBV5-1
ASSKGQGTDTQY
>-|TRBJ2-1|TRBV7-2
ASSANHGTGVNEQF
>TRBD1|TRBJ1-2|TRBV4-1
ASSQDGQGTNYGYT
>-|TRBJ2-7|TRBV5-5
ASSPVDFSYEQY
>-|TRBJ1-1|TRBV28
ASSLSQWNTEAF
>-|TRBJ1-1|TRBV5-1
ASSLVEGTEAF
>TRBD2|TRBJ2-1|TRBV7-9
ASSPPAGGSRNEQF
>-|TRBJ2-5|TRBV20-1
SARDRETQY
>TRBD1|TRBJ2-7|TRBV28
ASSLRTGLYSEQY
>TRBD1|TRBJ2-7|TRBV3-1/TRBV3-2
ASSRPGQFYEQY
>TRBD2|TRBJ2-7|TRBV6-2/TRBV6-3
ASSYGASGAREQY
>TRBD2|TRBJ2-1|TRBV18
ASSPQTSGNNEQF